The source of this TCR delta chain is a study of gamma-delta T cells after stem cell transplantation. Points on this clone: A read error may account for a junction end that differs from germline.

TCRdb re-called the RT-PCR reads using CATT. The sample consists of around 13,000 delta-chain clones, roughly 30% of them appearing once. The clonotype comes from a human donor. It is not recorded whose cells these are; they may come from a transplant donor. The sample taken for sequencing was gamma-delta T cells.

The CDR3 DNA follows: TGTGCTATTGGGGAAACCGGAAGGCCTTACTTGGGGGATACCGATAAACTCATCTTT. The encoded protein is CAIGETGRPYLGDTDKLIF. V and J are TRDV1 and TRDJ1; 8 nucleotides match TRDD3. This CDR3 contains 19 residues. The V gene's germline CDR1 is TSWWSYY and CDR2 QGS.